This T cell receptor beta chain is from a study of blood T cell repertoires in COVID-19 (dated by TCRdb to 2020 to 2022). Notes on the research overall: The collaborator samples originated in the United States, Italy and Spain and spanned the acute and convalescent phases of COVID-19. Where available, HLA class I and class II types were obtained from metadata supplied by the sample provider rather than from assay-based typing. The prospective study material was composed of cDNA or gDNA derived from T cells, B-cell-depleted T cells, or PBMCs. The samples were drawn from two sources: the first 160 participants of the ongoing ImmuneRACE study, and 950 to 1,500 subjects contributed by 6 global collaborators. Sample metadata almost always included a de-identified subject ID, COVID-19 status, age in years and sex. The dataset comprised deeply sampled blood TCRbeta repertoires from subjects exposed to, actively infected with, or recovered from COVID-19. The repertoires were made available in a free public database intended to serve as a resource for research on the immune response to SARS-CoV-2. On the study overall, not on this receptor specifically: How much clinical and demographic metadata was included differed by source and by participant, and the metadata was provided uncurated.

TCRbeta CDR3 regions were amplified from genomic DNA using the immunoSEQ Assay, a bias-controlled multiplex PCR. Under the source paper's analysis protocol: The number of nucleated cells in each sample was estimated by amplification of reference gene primers within the assay. To quantify the absolute abundance of each unique TCRbeta CDR3 rearrangement, sequence reads were collapsed and filtered. Productive Simpson clonality was computed per sample as the square root of Simpson's diversity index over productive rearrangements. What TCRdb holds here is the immuneACCESS table cut down to in-frame rearrangements. Part of the clones is not present; checked against another copy, under half of the missing clones reflect an unresolved V gene, and the others are unexplained. The DNA gave D and trimming, while V, J and clone size come from that table. The sample table lists tens of thousands of clones, 75% to 85% of them with a count of one. The ten largest account for about 5.4% of the sample.

V is shortened by 5 bases, J by 2 bases, and the region joining them spans 13 bases. From a lookup of the germline V gene, CDR1 and CDR2 are SGHTA and FQGNSA. Measured from the cysteine to the phenylalanine, the CDR3 is 15 residues long. Just CDR3 DNA is preserved here, 45 bases in frame from base 1. Whole blood was collected in K2EDTA tubes by collaborating institutions according to the institutions' own protocols. Collaborator samples were shipped for TCRbeta analysis as frozen whole blood, isolated PBMCs, or DNA extracted from either sample type. Comment on this clone: Its antigen is not yet known. No clone much larger than this one lies a single base away; base qualities are absent.

Sequencing used peripheral blood. The receptor's source is a woman older than 75 with active or convalescent COVID-19. This chain joins TRBV7-2 to TRBJ2-1; a weak D assignment points to TRBD2 (7 bases agree). The nucleotide sequence reads TGTGCCAGCAGCCTCGGGGGGCAAGCCTACAATGAGCAGTTCTTC. Its amino acids are CASSLGGQAYNEQFF.